The 9 T cell receptor beta chains reported below all come from one sample, sequenced in a study of early T cells in non-severe SARS-CoV-2 infection. TCRdb re-called the 5' RACE reads with MiXCR, one entry per CDR3 protein. The sample consists of some 80,000 distinct CDR3 sequences, approximately 12% of them appearing once. The sequencing used whole blood, collected at baseline. Every receptor here comes from an adult who was a healthcare worker with PCR-confirmed SARS-CoV-2 infection or an uninfected control (not recorded which). The donor label of this sample is uncertain.

This chain connects TRBV9 to TRBJ2-4; D uncertain. CDR3 length: 14 amino acids. V shed 0 bases and J shed 0 bases, with 4 bases lying between them. Germline V gives CDR1 SGDLS, CDR2 YYNGEE. This CDR3 is CASSVDLAKNIQYF. CDR3 coding DNA: TGTGCCAGCAGCGTAGACCTAGCCAAAAACATTCAGTACTTC.

This clonotype has a count of ten or more. The V gene is TRBV12-3 or TRBV12-4, the J gene TRBJ2-1; D is unresolved. The CDR3 has 13 residues. The V end lost 8 bases, the J end lost 8 bases, and 16 bases lay between the germline ends. The CDR3 nucleotides are TGTGCCAGCCGAGACTCTTATTGGGATGAGCAGTTCTTC. Amino acid sequence: CASRDSYWDEQFF.

This clonotype was detected a few times. The rearrangement links TRBV7-6 to TRBJ2-3; D gene unclear. CDR1 is SGHVS, CDR2 FNYEAQ, per germline. Between the trimmed V and J ends, which lost 5 bases and 0 bases, there was a span of 9 bases. This CDR3 region has 14 residues. CDR3 sequence: CASSRPYSTDTQYF. The CDR3 DNA reads as TGTGCCAGCAGCCGTCCGTATAGCACAGATACGCAGTATTTT. Variable domain in full (rest from reference TRBV7-6 and TRBJ2-3): GAGVSQSPRYKVTKRGQDVALRCDPISGHVSLYWYRQALGQGPEFLTYFNYEAQQDKSGLPNDRFSAERPEGSISTLTIQRTEQRDSAMYRCASSRPYSTDTQYFGPGTRLTVL.

The chain's CDR3 is CASRRGMDTEAFF. The CDR3 DNA follows: TGTGCCAGCAGGAGGGGGATGGACACTGAAGCTTTCTTT. The chain has TRBV27 and TRBJ1-1; D might be TRBD1 (6 bases). CDR1 MNHEY and CDR2 SMNVEV come from the germline V gene (reference sequence). Trimming took off 6 bases at V and 3 bases at J, with 11 bases between the two ends. This CDR3 is 13 amino acids long.

This clonotype occurred many times. The chain carries TRBV11-2 and TRBJ2-2; 7 bases align to TRBD2. The CDR3 consists of 16 residues. Trimming took 4 bases from V and 1 from J; bases not matched to a gene: 6. Germline V lookup: CDR1 SGHAT, CDR2 FQNNGV. The CDR3 region has the DNA TGTGCCAGCAGCTCCCTCGGGGGGATGAACACCGGGGAGCTGTTTTTT. This encodes CASSSLGGMNTGELFF. The full variable domain, with the rest looked up from reference TRBV11-2 and TRBJ2-2, is EAGVAQSPRYKIIEKRQSVAFWCNPISGHATLYWYQQILGQGPKLLIQFQNNGVVDDSQLPKDRFSAERLKGVDSTLKIQPAKLEDSAVYLCASSSLGGMNTGELFFGEGSRLTVL.

This clonotype was observed many times. The chain has TRBV18 and TRBJ1-1; D not certain. CDR1 is KGHSH, CDR2 LQKENI, per germline. The CDR3 has 13 amino acids. V lost 3 bases and J lost 1, with 6 bases in between. For the CDR3, the DNA is TGTGCCAGCTCACCTCAGCAGAACACTGAAGCTTTCTTT. Its protein product is CASSPQQNTEAFF.

This clonotype was seen only a few times. V is TRBV28 and J is TRBJ1-5; D ambiguous. The CDR3 is 13 residues long. Trimming shortened V by 7 bases and J by 0 bases, and 7 bases separated the two germline ends. The germline gives CDR1 MDHEN, CDR2 SYDVKM. This CDR3 is CASKIHSNQPQHF. CDR3 DNA sequence: TGTGCCAGCAAGATACATAGCAATCAGCCCCAGCATTTT. Based on the CDR3 plus reference TRBV28 and TRBJ1-5, the full variable domain is DVKVTQSSRYLVKRTGEKVFLECVQDMDHENMFWYRQDPGLGLRLIYFSYDVKMKEKGDIPEGYSVSREKKERFSLILESASTNQTSMYLCASKIHSNQPQHFGDGTRLSIL.

There are a few counts of this clonotype. The V gene is TRBV7-7, the J gene TRBJ2-5; D unresolved. CDR3 length equals 14 residues. Germline-derived CDR1 and CDR2 are SSHAT and FNYEAQ (reference sequence). V shed 3 bases and J shed 4 bases, with 12 bases lying between them. The CDR3, as DNA: TGTGCCAGCAGCTTGGGTCGAAGAGGAGAGACCCAGTACTTC. It specifies CASSLGRRGETQYF. The entire variable domain, with the rest obtained from reference TRBV7-7 and TRBJ2-5, is as follows: GAGVSQSPRYKVTKRGQDVTLRCDPISSHATLYWYQQALGQGPEFLTYFNYEAQPDKSGLPSDRFSAERPEGSISTLTIQRTEQRDSAMYRCASSLGRRGETQYFGPGTRLLVL.

The chain combines TRBV5-5 with TRBJ2-1; D is perhaps TRBD2 (6 bases). The CDR3 is made up of 14 amino acids. The V end was cut by 2 bases, the J end by 4 bases, with 10 bases between. Germline assignment: CDR1 SGHKS and CDR2 YYEKEE (reference sequence). The DNA for the CDR3 is TGTGCCAGCAGCTTTGGGGCGGGGTACAATGAGCAGTTCTTC. Protein: CASSFGAGYNEQFF.